Shown below are 18 T cell receptor beta chains from a single sample sequenced in a study of HIV-infected patients and healthy controls. TCRdb reprocessed the 5' RACE reads via MiXCR and lists one record per CDR3 protein. The repertoire consists of 60,000 to 70,000 distinct CDR3 sequences, with around 21% occurring once and the leading ten covering under 1.5%. Sequencing input: CD4+ T cells from blood. Receptors were obtained from a human donor in good health.

This clonotype was detected many times. This sequence joins TRBV7-8 and TRBJ1-1; D not certain. The ends were cut back, 3 bases at V and 3 bases at J, with 2 bases in the middle. The CDR3 totals 11 residues. CDR1 and CDR2 from the germline V gene are SGHVS and FQNEAQ. CDR3 sequence reads: CASSFDTEAFF. Written as DNA, the CDR3 is TGTGCCAGCAGCTTCGACACTGAAGCTTTCTTT.

This clonotype was seen only a few times. CDR3 sequence reads: CASRPRPGPDTEAFF. Written as DNA, the CDR3 is TGTGCCAGCAGGCCCCGACCGGGTCCGGACACTGAAGCTTTCTTT. V is TRBV2 and J is TRBJ1-1; D uncertain. This CDR3 spans 15 amino acids. The germline V and J ends were trimmed by 6 bases and 3 bases, with 17 bases remaining between them. The germline V gene has CDR1 SNHLY and CDR2 FYNNEI.

This clonotype was detected ten times or more. The V gene is TRBV20-1, the J gene TRBJ2-5, with 12 bases lining up with TRBD2. Germline trimming cut 6 bases from V and 5 bases from J; bases unmatched to any gene: 10. CDR1 DFQATT and CDR2 SNEGSKA come from the germline V gene (reference sequence). The length of the CDR3 is 15 residues. For the CDR3, the DNA is TGCAGTGCCGTTGGGACTAGCGGGTCAACGGAGACCCAGTACTTC. Translating it yields CSAVGTSGSTETQYF.

This clonotype was detected many times. The chain combines TRBV6-1 with TRBJ2-2; unclear D gene. Germline CDR1 MNHNS, CDR2 SASEGT. The CDR3 totals 14 residues. V was cut by 10 bases and J by 1 base, with 13 bases left in between. CDR3 sequence reads: CATPFQQNTGELFF. The CDR3, as DNA: TGTGCCACCCCGTTCCAACAGAACACCGGGGAGCTGTTTTTT.

This clonotype was detected many times. The CDR3 spells CASSQDGQGNYGYTF. CDR3 in DNA: TGCGCCAGCAGCCAAGATGGACAGGGGAACTATGGCTACACCTTC. The chain links TRBV4-1 to TRBJ1-2; 9 bases align to TRBD1. Germline-derived CDR1 and CDR2 are MGHRA and YSYEKL. This CDR3 is 15 amino acids long. Trimming at V came to 0 bases and at J to 2 bases, leaving 1 base not matched to a gene.

The chain couples TRBV2 to TRBJ2-7, with D perhaps matching TRBD1 (5 bases). Per germline, CDR1 SNHLY and CDR2 FYNNEI. CDR3 length equals 14 residues. V lost 8 bases to trimming and J lost 0 bases, with 14 bases between them. CDR3 nucleotide sequence: TGTGCCAGCCGCTTGGACATTAACTCCTACGAGCAGTACTTC. This encodes CASRLDINSYEQYF. Full variable domain (missing parts from reference TRBV2 and TRBJ2-7): EPEVTQTPSHQVTQMGQEVILRCVPISNHLYFYWYRQILGQKVEFLVSFYNNEISEKSEIFDDQFSVERPDGSNFTLKIRSTKLEDSAMYFCASRLDINSYEQYFGPGTRLTVT.

This clonotype showed up many times. This chain connects TRBV5-6 to TRBJ2-7; 7 positions match TRBD2. Germline lookup yields CDR1 SGHDT and CDR2 YYEEEE. Unmatched junction bases numbered 3, after V lost 0 bases and J lost 3 bases. The CDR3 sequence is 14 residues long. CDR3 amino acids: CASSLGTRGYEQYF. The CDR3 DNA is TGTGCCAGCAGCTTGGGGACTAGAGGCTACGAGCAGTACTTC.

This clonotype was counted many times. The J gene is TRBJ2-3, the V gene TRBV10-3; 13 bases align to TRBD2. The CDR3 sequence is 14 residues long. CDR1 is ENHRY and CDR2 is SYGVKD in the germline V gene. V was pared by 8 bases and J by 3 bases, with 2 bases of the junction left unmatched. CDR3 loop: CAIRTSGRTDTQYF. The CDR3 DNA is TGTGCCATCCGGACTAGCGGGAGAACAGATACGCAGTATTTT.

This clonotype occurred many times. The rearrangement joins TRBV10-3 to TRBJ2-1; no definite D call. Trimming pared 3 bases from V and 6 bases from J, leaving 9 bases between. This CDR3 comprises 13 residues. Looked up from germline, CDR1 is ENHRY and CDR2 is SYGVKD. The DNA for the CDR3 is TGTGCCATCAGTGACAGGATTGCCAATGAGCAGTTCTTC. Translation: CAISDRIANEQFF.

Ten or more counts support this clonotype. The chain has TRBV7-3 and TRBJ2-7; D is possibly TRBD1 (6 bases). Trimming stripped 5 bases from V and 0 bases from J, with 8 bases between. Per the germline V gene, CDR1 is SGHTA and CDR2 is FQGTGA. CDR3 length: 13 residues. CDR3 residues: CASSKDSSYEQYF. For the CDR3, the DNA is TGTGCCAGCAGCAAGGACAGCTCCTACGAGCAGTACTTC.

By proportion, this clonotype is medium-sized. V and J are TRBV2 and TRBJ2-5, with D tentatively TRBD1 or TRBD2 (6 bases each). CDR1 and CDR2 from the germline V gene are SNHLY and FYNNEI. Trimming took 5 bases from V and 7 from J, leaving 17 bases between them. CDR3 length: 14 residues. The CDR3 protein is CASSTPRGPRTQYF. The CDR3 bases are TGTGCCAGCAGTACCCCCCGGGGGCCCCGGACCCAGTACTTC.

The V call is TRBV5-1, the J call TRBJ1-3, with D unresolved. Deletions cut 0 bases from V and 1 base from J, with 11 bases between. CDR3 size: 16 residues. Germline assignment: CDR1 SGHRS and CDR2 YFSETQ. The CDR3 region is CASSLVSVASGNTIYF. CDR3 sequence (DNA): TGCGCCAGCAGCTTGGTTTCGGTAGCGTCTGGAAACACCATATATTTT. Drawing the rest from reference TRBV5-1 and TRBJ1-3, the complete variable domain is KAGVTQTPRYLIKTRGQQVTLSCSPISGHRSVSWYQQTPGQGLQFLFEYFSETQRNKGNFPGRFSGRQFSNSRSEMNVSTLELGDSALYLCASSLVSVASGNTIYFGEGSWLTVV.

This clonotype was detected many times. The chain couples TRBV12-3 or TRBV12-4 to TRBJ1-1, with 7 nucleotides matching TRBD1. This CDR3 is 14 amino acids long. J was trimmed by 2 bases and V by 6 bases; bases with no gene match: 6. CDR3 DNA: TGTGCCAGCAGGTCTCGACAGGGAAACACTGAAGCTTTCTTT. Translated, it gives CASRSRQGNTEAFF.

This clonotype was found many times. The J gene is TRBJ2-7, the V gene TRBV3-2; the DNA was not used to check the table's D call, TRBD2. TRBV3-2 is a pseudogene. This CDR3 region has 16 residues. CDR3 protein: CASSQGGWDCPYEQYF. The CDR3 DNA reads as TGTGCCAGCAGCCAAGGGGGTTGGGACTGTCCTTACGAGCAGTACTTC.

This clonotype was picked up a small number of times. The chain is built from TRBV19 and TRBJ2-7; D is undetermined. CDR3 length: 13 amino acids. Germline loops: CDR1 LNHDA, CDR2 SQIVND (reference sequence). Deletions cut 4 bases from V and 6 bases from J, with 13 bases between. This chain's CDR3 is CASSTGMRGEQYF. The CDR3 nucleotides read TGTGCCAGTAGTACAGGTATGAGAGGCGAGCAGTACTTC.

There are many counts of this clonotype. V and J are TRBV2 and TRBJ1-6; no clear D. The germline gives CDR1 SNHLY, CDR2 FYNNEI. The CDR3 is 12 residues long. Trimming shortened V by 7 bases and J by 11 bases, and 12 bases separated the two germline ends. The CDR3 region has the DNA TGTGCCAGCACCGACCCAGATACACCCCTCCACTTT. This translates into CASTDPDTPLHF. The variable domain in full, completed from reference TRBV2 and TRBJ1-6, reads EPEVTQTPSHQVTQMGQEVILRCVPISNHLYFYWYRQILGQKVEFLVSFYNNEISEKSEIFDDQFSVERPDGSNFTLKIRSTKLEDSAMYFCASTDPDTPLHFGNGTRLTVT.

At least ten counts were recorded for this clonotype. The gene calls are TRBV2 and TRBJ1-5; D unclear. The CDR3 covers 12 residues. V lost 7 bases, J lost 4 bases, and 8 bases lay in between. The germline V gene has CDR1 SNHLY and CDR2 FYNNEI. CDR3 nucleotide sequence: TGTGCCAGCACCCCCGGGAATCAGCCCCAGCATTTT. This gives the protein CASTPGNQPQHF. The variable domain in full, with the rest retrieved from reference TRBV2 and TRBJ1-5, is EPEVTQTPSHQVTQMGQEVILRCVPISNHLYFYWYRQILGQKVEFLVSFYNNEISEKSEIFDDQFSVERPDGSNFTLKIRSTKLEDSAMYFCASTPGNQPQHFGDGTRLSIL.

V usage is TRBV4-1 and J usage is TRBJ1-4, with no clear D. V dropped 2 bases and J dropped 0 bases, with 13 bases sitting between them. CDR1 and CDR2 (germline): MGHRA, YSYEKL. The CDR3 length is 17 residues. The CDR3 spells CASSQPLTGTTNEKLFF. CDR3 in DNA: TGCGCCAGCAGCCAACCACTCACCGGGACAACTAATGAAAAACTGTTTTTT.